This is a list of T cell receptor beta chains from one sample in a study of beta chain features in type 1 diabetes. Profiling relied on immunoSEQ multiplex PCR, and the TCRdb table lists in-frame clones only, not all of them. The sample yields about 740,000 clones, about an eighth seen once. Sequenced sample: naive CD4+ T cells from blood. The receptors shown here come from a young man with type 1 diabetes. Both conserved end residues are part of each CDR3. The order of the fields is J gene, V gene, D gene, clone size, CDR3 DNA, CDR3 protein. D genes are given only for firm matches. Size tells how often a clone was seen (once, few, many) or the class of an expanded clone, and some rows leave it out.

TRBJ2-5,TRBV10-3,NA,NA,TGTGCCATCAGTTTGGGGACGGGGGCCCAAGAGACCCAGTACTTC,CAISLGTGAQETQYF
TRBJ1-1,TRBV19,NA,few,TGTGCCAATCCCGACCCCACTGAAGCTTTCTTT,CANPDPTEAFF
TRBJ1-1,TRBV5-1,NA,few,TGCGCCAGCAGCTTGGCCGGGCAGGAAACTGAAGCTTTCTTT,CASSLAGQETEAFF
TRBJ2-7,TRBV6-6,NA,few,TGTGCCAGCAGTTACTCGAGCGAGCAGTACTTC,CASSYSSEQYF
TRBJ2-5,TRBV5-1,TRBD1,NA,TGCGCCAGCAGCTTGGCCCCCGGGACAGGTGAAGAGACCCAGTACTTC,CASSLAPGTGEETQYF
TRBJ1-4,TRBV7-2,TRBD1,NA,TGTGCCAGCAGCTTAACGGGACAGCTAGAAGGTGAAAAACTGTTTTTT,CASSLTGQLEGEKLFF
TRBJ1-5,TRBV6-5,NA,few,TGTGCCAGCAGTTACTCTGCCGGGGGACGGGATCAGCCCCAGCATTTT,CASSYSAGGRDQPQHF
TRBJ1-2,TRBV18,NA,NA,TGTGCCAGCTCACCACCGGGGGTAAGAGGGAACTATGGCTACACCTTC,CASSPPGVRGNYGYTF
TRBJ1-1,TRBV30,NA,few,TGTGCCTGGAGTGTCCGTGGGAGTGAAGCTTTCTTT,CAWSVRGSEAFF
TRBJ1-1,TRBV11-2,NA,few,TGTGCCAGCAGCTTAAACGAGAACACTGAAGCTTTCTTT,CASSLNENTEAFF
TRBJ2-7,TRBV12-5,TRBD1,few,TGTGCTAGTGGACCGGGACAGGGGTCCTACGAGCAGTACTTC,CASGPGQGSYEQYF
TRBJ2-7,TRBV30,NA,few,TGTGCCTGGAGTGCCCGGAGGGCAAACGAGCAGTACTTC,CAWSARRANEQYF
TRBJ1-5,TRBV19,NA,few,TGTGCCAGTAGGGGTCCTCGGGGCAATCAGCCCCAGCATTTT,CASRGPRGNQPQHF
TRBJ2-1,TRBV6-1,NA,NA,TGTGCCAGCAGTGAAAGGGGCAGGGCATCACACGATCGCCAGTTCTTC,CASSERGRASHDRQFF
TRBJ2-3,TRBV6-5,TRBD1,NA,TGTGCCAGCAGCGACAGGGGTCCGGCAGATACGCAGTATTTT,CASSDRGPADTQYF
TRBJ1-2,TRBV4-1,TRBD1,NA,TGCGCCAGCAGCCAAGAGGGGACAGGGCTCTATGGCTACACCTTC,CASSQEGTGLYGYTF
TRBJ1-3,TRBV7-6,NA,NA,TGTGCCAGCAGCTTAGAGGTCCAGAGCTCTGGAAACACCATATATTTT,CASSLEVQSSGNTIYF
TRBJ2-7,TRBV5-1,NA,once,TGCGCCAGCAGTCCGGCCCGGGAAACGTCCTACGAGCAGTACTTC,CASSPARETSYEQYF
TRBJ2-7,TRBV11-3,NA,NA,TGTGCCAGCAGCTTAGGAATAGGTGTTGGCGAGCAGTACTTC,CASSLGIGVGEQYF
TRBJ1-1,TRBV6-5,NA,NA,TGTGCCAGCAGCCCCCCCGGCAAGAACACTGAAGCTTTCTTT,CASSPPGKNTEAFF
TRBJ2-2,TRBV5-4,NA,few,TGTGCCAGCAGCTTGGTAGGGAACACCGGGGAGCTGTTTTTT,CASSLVGNTGELFF
TRBJ1-2,TRBV4-2,NA,few,TGTGCCAGCAGCCAAGAACGCGGGGGGCAGTATGGCTATGGCTACACCTTC,CASSQERGGQYGYGYTF
TRBJ1-4,TRBV5-6,NA,NA,TGTGCCAGCAGCTCGTCGGGACACGAGAATGAAAAACTGTTTTTT,CASSSSGHENEKLFF
TRBJ2-7,TRBV5-1,TRBD1,NA,TGCGCCAGCAGCCCAGACAGGGGCGCGGATGAGCAGTACTTC,CASSPDRGADEQYF
TRBJ1-2,TRBV30,TRBD1,once,TGTGCCTGGGGAGGGACAGGGGGCTATGGCTACACCTTC,CAWGGTGGYGYTF
TRBJ2-7,TRBV30,TRBD1,NA,TGTGCCTGGTCCAGGGGGGGACAGGGAACCTACGAGCAGTACTTC,CAWSRGGQGTYEQYF
TRBJ1-1,TRBV30,TRBD1,NA,TGTGCCGGGGACAGGGTCGGGGAAGGAGCTTTCTTT,CAGDRVGEGAFF
TRBJ1-1,TRBV7-9,NA,few,TGTGCCAGCAGGTTGGGAGTGAACACTGAAGCTTTCTTT,CASRLGVNTEAFF
TRBJ1-5,TRBV6-1,NA,NA,TGTGCCAGCAGTGAGGCGGGTTCTGGGCCCCAGCATTTT,CASSEAGSGPQHF
TRBJ2-5,TRBV30,NA,few,TGTGCCTGGAGTCCCACAGGGAAACATCAGTACTTC,CAWSPTGKHQYF
TRBJ2-3,TRBV9,NA,NA,TGTGCCAGCAGCGTTGACACAGATACGCAGTATTTT,CASSVDTDTQYF
TRBJ1-4,TRBV7-9,NA,NA,TGTGCCAGCAGCTTTCTCGTCGGCCTTGAATTGGGTGAAAAACTGTTTTTT,CASSFLVGLELGEKLFF
TRBJ2-5,TRBV5-1,TRBD1,few,TGCGCCAGCAGCTCGGGACAGCTACAAGAGACCCAGTACTTC,CASSSGQLQETQYF
TRBJ2-5,TRBV7-7,NA,NA,TGTGCTAGCAGCTTAGGATCCGGATGGGAGACCCAGTACTTC,CASSLGSGWETQYF
TRBJ1-5,TRBV6-1,NA,few,TGTGCCAGCAGTGAAGAGTCCCTGGGCCGTTATCAGCCCCAGCATTTT,CASSEESLGRYQPQHF